This T cell receptor beta chain was observed in a study of shared clonotypes between healthy human individuals. Study-wide background: Per donor, three plates held CD4 naive cells, three held CD4 memory, two held CD8 naive and one held CD8 memory. Study-level findings and limits: Sequencing depth was a factor that was expected to affect clonotype sharing among donors. What limited the represented genetic and exposure-history diversity was the small number of donors.

V lost 5 bases, J lost 0 bases, and 11 bases lay in between. Germline V gene lookup returns CDR1 MNHNS and CDR2 SASEGT. The CDR3 is 15 amino acids. In regard to this clone: Its antigen remains unidentified.

Assay used: immunoSEQ multiplex PCR; TCRdb lists only in-frame clones, some missing. The data hold around 2,000,000 clones, with 93% observed a single time. CD45RO-negative, CCR7-selected cells formed the naive CD8 fraction, which excluded terminally differentiated effector memory CD45RA+ cells. Only Caucasian adults living in Nashville, Tennessee made up the donor group. Sequenced: naive CD8+ T cells from PBMCs. The clonotype originates from a man younger than 30 in good health. Some clones in this sample may be carry-over from other donors' samples. The chain uses TRBV6-1 and TRBJ2-1, with D unresolved. In DNA, the CDR3 is TGTGCCAGCAGTTCCGGGTTCTTCTCCTACAATGAGCAGTTCTTC. It is translated as CASSSGFFSYNEQFF.